The sequence of this TCR beta chain was determined in a study of blood T cell repertoires in COVID-19 (dated by TCRdb to between 2020 and 2021). With regard to the full study: Samples covering the acute and convalescent phases of COVID-19 were provided by collaborators in the United States, Italy and Spain. Where available, HLA class I and class II types were taken from metadata supplied by the sample provider and were not determined by assay-based typing. Samples came from the ongoing ImmuneRACE study (first 160 participants) plus 1,254 subjects from 6 global collaborators. A freely available public database, intended as a resource for researchers studying the immune response to SARS-CoV-2, is where the repertoires were released. The prospective study material was composed of cDNA or gDNA derived from T cells, B-cell-depleted T cells, or PBMCs. The sample metadata nearly always contained a de-identified subject ID, COVID-19 status, age in years and sex. Subjects who had been exposed to COVID-19, were actively infected with it, or had recovered from it provided the deeply sampled blood TCRbeta repertoires that made up the dataset.

TCRbeta CDR3 regions were amplified from genomic DNA by means of the immunoSEQ Assay, a bias-controlled multiplex PCR. The source study handled its data this way. The number of nucleated cells in each sample was estimated by amplification of reference gene primers within the assay. To quantify the absolute abundance of each unique TCRbeta CDR3 rearrangement, sequence reads were collapsed and filtered. For each sample, productive Simpson clonality was calculated as the square root of Simpson's diversity index over productive rearrangements. TCRdb retrieved this table from immuneACCESS and kept in-frame rearrangements only. Not all clones are present; in checked studies, unresolved V genes account for under half, and no reason is known for the remainder. V, J and clone size are those of that table, while D and trimming were read from the DNA. The table for this sample lists about 210,000 clones; around 80% of them were counted only once. The ten biggest clones cover 3.5% to 4.5% of the sample.

Details on this clone: No antigen is known for it. Base qualities were left out, and no much larger clone turns up one base away.

The CDR3 starts with the cysteine, ends with the phenylalanine, and has 14 residues. This entry keeps only the CDR3 DNA: 42 bases, framed from base 1. V is pared back by 1 base and J by 3 bases, with 9 bases lying between the germline termini. The germline V gene specifies SGHRS as CDR1 and YFSETQ as CDR2. The study at large found these results: Clinical and demographic metadata were provided uncurated, with the amount varying by source and participant.

Participants in the prospective study were enrolled through a virtual design, were aged roughly 18 to 100 years, and lived in roughly 24 United States geographic areas. In the prospective study, cohorts were assigned on the basis of participant-reported clinical history obtained from a screening survey and a study questionnaire. Each participant in the prospective study had whole blood, serum and a nasopharyngeal or oropharyngeal swab collected by mobile phlebotomists. Participants in the prospective study had the option to provide additional blood draws and questionnaires over an approximately 2-month period. Before DNA extraction, blood samples from the prospective study were shipped at room temperature or frozen.

The receptor was isolated from a man younger than 45 with acute COVID-19. Sequenced sample: PBMCs or T cells enriched from blood (not recorded which). The sequence is built from TRBV5-1 and TRBJ2-3, with an unclear D gene assignment. The DNA is as follows: TGCGCCAGCAGCTTGATACCCCAGACAGATACGCAGTATTTT. Its protein reads: CASSLIPQTDTQYF. Beyond the CDR3, the reference TRBV5-1 and TRBJ2-3 genes provide the residues; the full variable domain reads: KAGVTQTPRYLIKTRGQQVTLSCSPISGHRSVSWYQQTPGQGLQFLFEYFSETQRNKGNFPGRFSGRQFSNSRSEMNVSTLELGDSALYLCASSLIPQTDTQYFGPGTRLTVL.